This entry is about one T cell receptor beta chain. The antigen it binds to is not known. One base away there is no much larger clone; base qualities are not given. The cohort consisted of approximately 670 healthy bone marrow donors. Cohort members were all nominally healthy when sampled, although unrecorded immune exposures were likely present. The donor tested CMV seronegative, placing the donor among the 300 to 450 seronegative members of the cohort. Every donor gave a peripheral blood sample, and the peripheral blood mononuclear cells from that sample were used for TCR beta sequencing. The Qiagen DNeasy Blood Extraction Kit was used to extract genomic DNA from the blood cell samples. This record comes from a study of cytomegalovirus exposure and HLA in healthy donors (dated by TCRdb to the late 2010s). With respect to the entire study: An earlier analysis of 587 of the donors reported 250 to 300 Gb of sequence data and 117 million unique TCR beta sequences from 190 million or so T cells. The study aimed to test whether cataloging public T cell receptors could reveal signatures of past pathogen exposure. Among about 400 genotyped donors of the cohort, an average of around 220,000 unique TCR beta nucleotide sequences was sequenced per donor, of which 15% to 20% were non-productive. Along with the approximately 650-subject first cohort, a separate validation cohort of over 90 different subjects was used. An earlier analysis of approximately 640 of the donors applied high-throughput TCR beta sequencing to assess whether each TCR beta V gene segment acted as functional or pseudogenic. A later genetic analysis used genome-wide SNP genotypes for about 60% of the roughly 670 donors, treating that subset as a discovery cohort. HLA typing covered class I and class II loci at four-digit resolution. Among the roughly 400 genotyped donors, around 79% belonged to the genetic ancestry cluster associated with self-reported Caucasian donors. A handful of DR-DQ haplotypes were handled as single units for association and clustering because linkage in the cohort was strong. Using immunosequencing, the study profiled T cell repertoires from about 610 subjects and related those repertoires to cytomegalovirus serostatus. In the later analysis, no new phenotypic data were used to find candidate immune exposures; instead, reliance was placed on TCR beta sequences and their occurrence across donors. A later analysis re-analyzed previously published TCR beta repertoires from about 730 donors and added high-resolution HLA genotyping to study TCR occurrence patterns. Typing coverage differed by locus: A, B, C, DRB1 and DQB1 were typed in roughly 620-630 donors, DQA1 in approximately 520, DPA1 in nearly 610, and DPB1 in approximately 450. All discovery cohort repertoires had been generated on a single sequencing platform. The study combined high-throughput TCR immunosequencing, statistical association of individual TCRs with disease status, and machine learning to predict cytomegalovirus infection status. Around 320 gigabases of sequencing data and some 85 million unique TCR sequences were included in an early release covering several hundred HLA-typed donors. Donor age, sex, ethnicity and CMV serostatus were collected together with the repertoire data.

From the cysteine through the phenylalanine, the CDR3 covers 13 amino acids. Only the CDR3 part of the read is kept: 39 bases, read in frame from the first base. The V and J ends are trimmed by 5 bases and 5 bases, leaving 12 bases between them. Based on the germline V gene (reference sequence), the CDR1 and CDR2 sequences are LNHDA and SQIVND. Results and caveats for the whole study, not just this receptor: The cohort was sequenced for TCR beta chains only, and without alpha or paired-chain data the features that could be detected were limited. The authors suggested that the approach could potentially be generalized to other disease states and immunological phenotypes. In a later genetic analysis, a missense DCLRE1C variant was associated with V-gene and J-gene trimming of TCR beta chains, and the association was replicated in an independent cohort. In the study, around 150 TCR beta chains were listed as associated with cytomegalovirus. HLA typing was unavailable for some donors at each locus, so association tests used only the typed subset. Seventeen rarely observed V segments, including chromosome 9 orphons, were excluded from the earlier analysis of about 600 of the donors because counts were too low. Three of the identified cytomegalovirus-associated TCR beta chains were confirmed in vitro to be specific for cytomegalovirus antigens. Because the 87-base-pair reads could not distinguish some IMGT-functional V segments, including TRBV6-2 and TRBV6-3, those segments were excluded. When HLA alleles, especially DR and DQ, strongly co-occurred, TCR associations were difficult to assign to individual alleles. Most CMV-associated TCR beta chains appeared to be HLA-restricted in a later analysis, and the HLA associations seemed to be driven largely by CMV exposure. In an earlier analysis of about 540 of the donors, most TCR beta V segments were observed in productive rearrangements about 90% or about 30% of the time, broadly matching IMGT annotations. While some public TCRs were present in many individuals, most TCR sequences turned up only very rarely across donors. Compared with the approximately 700-donor mean, donors in an Asian-associated ancestry cluster had fewer N-insertions in productive TCRs, according to a later genetic analysis. A further reported finding was that TCR beta sequences accurately predicted the HLA-A and HLA-B alleles for most subjects in the first cohort. Sequencing depth was assumed to be roughly uniform across donors in the presence/absence analyses, though that assumption may not hold. The only immune exposure information available for the cohort was CMV serostatus. A cluster of highly shared sequence variants was judged likely to be a technical artifact of the sequencing pipeline. In a later analysis, several top co-occurrence clusters were reported to appear linked to parvovirus B19, influenza, CMV and Epstein-Barr virus. A later analysis associated about 16,000 TCR beta sequences with specific HLA alleles at a false discovery rate of 0.05. The classifier was reported to diagnose cytomegalovirus status with high specificity and sensitivity in both the original cohort and the validation cohort. In a later analysis, HLA-associated TCR beta chains were found to be more clonally expanded and to have lower generation probabilities than equally common non-associated chains. According to a later analysis, TCR association rates differed among HLA loci, with DRB1 alleles showing the most associated TCRs and HLA-C alleles showing the fewest. Correlated functional status among segregating V segments might reflect linkage disequilibrium, but an unknown experimental factor could not be ruled out.

Libraries were prepared through the immunoSEQ multiplex PCR assay. A mixture of 60 forward primers for TCR Vbeta segments and 13 reverse primers for TCR Jbeta segments was used in the multiplex PCR. A multiplex PCR assay on genomic DNA amplified the CDR3 region of rearranged TCR beta genes. The Illumina HiSeq System was used to sequence the amplified TCR beta libraries as 87-base-pair reads. On the study's bioinformatics: In a later analysis, 70 million to 95 million unique TCR beta chains were counted across the 650 to 750 repertoires, and approximately 11 million of these chains were shared by at least two donors. Raw reads were error-corrected and collapsed into unique sequences with a nearest-neighbor algorithm that merged closely related sequences to remove PCR and sequencing errors. V, D and J gene segments were assigned by aligning CDR3 sequences to IMGT reference sequences. For a sequence to be retained, a match of at least six nucleotides was required to both a V gene segment and a J gene segment. Rearrangements were called productive when the CDR3 lacked stop codons and stayed in frame with V and J; all others were non-productive. CDR3 was defined by IMGT convention, running from the second conserved V-encoded cysteine to the conserved J-encoded phenylalanine. Sequences without an unambiguous match to a single V gene segment were excluded from the earlier analysis of approximately 600 of the donors. An earlier analysis of fewer than 650 of the donors classified V segments as functional when productive rearrangements were above 56.7% and as segregating when the standard deviation between donors was above 5%. To diagnose cytomegalovirus status from the catalog of TCR beta chain sequences, a statistical classification framework was built. In a later analysis, TCR nucleotide sequences were compared against IMGT/GENE-DB human TR gene sequences so that V and J genes could be assigned. The TCRdist pipeline was used in a later analysis to assign CDR3 sequences and most-parsimonious VDJ recombination scenarios. A later analysis defined each TCR beta chain by its CDR3 amino acid sequence plus V-gene family, and excluded reads lacking a unique V-gene family. To address suspected cross-contamination and a sequencing artifact, a later analysis removed 550 to 750 highly shared, low-generation-probability nucleotide sequences. A later analysis calculated a clonal expansion index for each public chain from normalized within-repertoire ranks of inferred template counts. A later analysis computed generation probabilities with a VDJ recombination model fitted to out-of-frame rearrangements, and checked the results against IGoR. A later analysis scored TCR-TCR, TCR-HLA and TCR-CMV co-occurrence with hypergeometric tests, applying a repertoire-size bias correction to TCR pairs. False discovery rates were estimated in a later analysis by permuting HLA or CMV assignments 20 times. In a later analysis, co-occurring TCRs were grouped with DBSCAN, and TCRdist sequence similarity was added when clustering was performed within HLA-allele-positive subsets. Repertoires with fewer than 30,000 or more than 120,000 public chains, plus five repertoires with anomalous nucleotide sharing, were excluded from co-occurrence clustering. As stored in TCRdb, this immuneACCESS dataset retains in-frame rearrangements with V and J assigned. A fraction of the clones does not appear; measured against another copy, unresolved V genes explain less than half of the discrepancy, and the remainder lacks a known reason. V, J and clone size are taken as reported in that table, and D and trimming were inferred from the DNA itself. The table for this sample lists more than 110,000 clones; 75% to 85% of them were counted only once. The top ten constitute 3% to 4% of the sample.

Sequencing was done on a sample of PBMCs. The origin of this receptor is a female donor in good health and CMV-seronegative. The rearrangement joined TRBV19 to TRBJ2-5; a tentative D match to TRBD2 spans 5 bases. The CDR3 sequence is CASSRGAKETQYF. In nucleotides, the sequence is TGTGCCAGTAGTCGGGGAGCCAAGGAGACCCAGTACTTC.